Detailed here is one TCR beta chain. The entry originates in a study of memory CD4+ T cells and cytomegalovirus serostatus. The sort gate was single viable CD3+CD4+CD8-CD45RO+ cells for memory CD4+ T cells. Serum IgG to CMV pp150, pp28, p38 and p52 defined serostatus. Sequencing was performed with immunoSEQ multiplex PCR; in TCRdb, only in-frame clones are kept and a portion is missing. The profile shows approximately 40,000 clones, 78% of them singletons. The receptor's source is an adult in good health and CMV-seronegative. Sequencing was carried out using memory CD4+ T cells from blood.

The CDR3 nucleotides read TGTGCCAGCACTTGGGACCCGTCAAATCAGCCCCAGCATTTT. It codes for CASTWDPSNQPQHF. The V gene is TRBV28, the J gene TRBJ1-5; maybe TRBD1 (5 bases). V was clipped by 7 bases and J by 4 bases, with 14 bases between them. The germline V gene has CDR1 MDHEN and CDR2 SYDVKM. This CDR3 has 14 residues. The full variable domain, its missing parts supplied by reference TRBV28 and TRBJ1-5, is DVKVTQSSRYLVKRTGEKVFLECVQDMDHENMFWYRQDPGLGLRLIYFSYDVKMKEKGDIPEGYSVSREKKERFSLILESASTNQTSMYLCASTWDPSNQPQHFGDGTRLSIL.